Below, 24 T cell receptor beta chains from the same sample are listed, as sequenced in a study of blood T cell repertoires in COVID-19. Sequenced by immunoSEQ multiplex PCR; TCRdb stores in-frame clones only, minus some. The repertoire has about 260,000 clones, roughly 90% of them found once; the top ten carry over 1.5%. Sequences were obtained from peripheral blood. All receptors derive from a man between 25 and 39 years old with active or convalescent COVID-19.

The chain links TRBV5-4 to TRBJ2-7; a possible D gene is TRBD2 (6 bases). CDR1 is SGHNT, CDR2 YYREEE, per germline (reference sequence). Trimming stripped 5 bases from V and 4 bases from J, with 16 bases between. The CDR3 is 14 residues long. The CDR3 loop is CASRAPSAPYEQYF. The CDR3 DNA reads as TGTGCCAGCAGGGCACCTAGCGCGCCATACGAGCAGTACTTC.

This clone appeared a few times. The same CDR3 arises from other DNA sequences in this sample as well. This chain links TRBV19 with TRBJ1-1; D gene ambiguous. The CDR3 contains 13 residues. With 4 bases removed from V and 2 bases from J, the gap between germline ends came to 8 bases. Germline CDR1 LNHDA, CDR2 SQIVND (reference sequence). This CDR3 is CASSNTGNTEAFF. The DNA of the CDR3 is TGTGCCAGTAGTAACACGGGTAACACTGAAGCTTTCTTT.

The gene calls are TRBV18 and TRBJ2-2; D gene ambiguous. Germline CDR1 and CDR2: KGHSH and LQKENI. This CDR3 has 15 residues. V shed 3 bases and J shed 4 bases, with 12 bases lying between them. The CDR3 DNA sequence: TGTGCCAGCTCACCGATCTTCCAGTCCACCGGGGAGCTGTTTTTT. The encoded protein is CASSPIFQSTGELFF.

This sequence joins TRBV14 and TRBJ1-4; a possible D gene is TRBD1 (5 bases). The CDR3 contains 15 residues. CDR1 SGHDN and CDR2 FVKESK come from the germline V gene. V shed 5 bases and J shed 5 bases, with 15 bases lying between them. The CDR3 is CASSEQGIRNEKLFF. The CDR3 DNA reads as TGTGCCAGCAGCGAGCAGGGTATAAGGAATGAAAAACTGTTTTTT.

V is TRBV7-2 and J is TRBJ2-2; 7 nucleotides align to TRBD2. The CDR3 is 13 residues long. Germline trimming cut 1 base from V and 8 bases from J; bases unmatched to any gene: 1. CDR1 and CDR2 from the germline V gene are SGHTA and FQGNSA. Here the CDR3 reads CASSLVRGGELFF. The CDR3 region has the DNA TGTGCCAGCAGCTTAGTGCGGGGGGGGGAGCTGTTTTTT.

This clone was counted a single time. The V and J genes are TRBV6-2 or TRBV6-3 and TRBJ1-1; a possible D gene is TRBD1 (6 bases). The CDR3 runs to 15 residues. The V gene lost 6 bases and the J gene lost 4 bases, with 18 bases spanning the gap. CDR1 is MNHEY and CDR2 is SVGEGT in the germline V gene. The CDR3 here is CASSAARGWTTEAFF. The CDR3 region has the DNA TGTGCCAGCAGCGCAGCCAGGGGCTGGACCACTGAAGCTTTCTTT.

The chain joins TRBV29-1 to TRBJ1-1; 7 bases agree with TRBD1. CDR3 length: 14 amino acids. CDR1 and CDR2 (germline): SQVTM, ANQGSEA. V gave up 4 bases and J gave up 5 bases; unmatched junction bases: 10. CDR3 loop: CSVVRTGGGTEAFF. As DNA, the CDR3 is TGCAGCGTTGTAAGGACAGGCGGAGGGACTGAAGCTTTCTTT.

This chain uses TRBV2 with TRBJ1-1; TRBD1 might be the D (5 bases). Germline CDR1 SNHLY, CDR2 FYNNEI. V lost 7 bases to trimming and J lost 1 base, with 13 bases between them. This CDR3 spans 14 amino acids. As DNA, the CDR3 is TGTGCCAGCATCAGGGCCCCTCAGAACACTGAAGCTTTCTTT. Protein sequence: CASIRAPQNTEAFF.

The chain joins TRBV27 to TRBJ2-7; the match to TRBD1 covers 10 bases. From germline, CDR1 is MNHEY and CDR2 SMNVEV (reference sequence). The CDR3 extends over 14 amino acids. V lost 6 bases to trimming and J lost 4 bases; unmatched junction nucleotides: 6. This CDR3 is CASSPTGGGYEQYF. CDR3 DNA: TGTGCCAGCAGCCCGACAGGGGGCGGGTACGAGCAGTACTTC.

In its sample, this clone was seen once. The chain has TRBV27 and TRBJ2-1; TRBD1 might be the D (6 bases). CDR1 and CDR2 (germline): MNHEY, SMNVEV (reference sequence). The ends were cut back, 3 bases at V and 10 bases at J, with 13 bases in the middle. This CDR3 region has 13 residues. The CDR3 DNA follows: TGTGCCAGCAGTTTGGCCATAGGGACAGAGCAGTTCTTC. Translation gives CASSLAIGTEQFF.

The V and J genes are TRBV11-1 and TRBJ1-5; a possible D gene is TRBD1 (5 bases). The CDR3 is 13 amino acids. The germline V and J ends were trimmed by 3 bases and 3 bases, with 6 bases remaining between them. CDR1 and CDR2 from the germline V gene are SGHAT and FQDESV (reference sequence). CDR3 nucleotides: TGTGCCAGCAGCTTTGGACACAATCAGCCCCAGCATTTT. Translation gives CASSFGHNQPQHF.

This clone was seen just once. This chain links TRBV5-1 with TRBJ1-2; D is possibly TRBD1 (5 bases). The CDR3 spans 16 residues. V gave up 4 bases and J gave up 4 bases, with 20 bases separating them. Germline V CDR1 and CDR2: SGHRS, YFSETQ. CDR3 residues: CASSPGSGGRGYGYTF. The CDR3, as DNA: TGCGCCAGCAGCCCAGGAAGCGGGGGAAGGGGCTATGGCTACACCTTC.

V gene TRBV6-5 combines with J gene TRBJ1-5; 9 nucleotides line up with TRBD1. The CDR3 is 14 residues long. CDR1 is MNHEY and CDR2 is SVGAGI in the germline V gene. V lost 7 bases and J lost 5; bases outside the gene matches: 6. The CDR3 region has the DNA TGTGCCAGCAAACGGGACAGGGTCGATCAGCCCCAGCATTTT. Translating it yields CASKRDRVDQPQHF.

The chain is built from TRBV7-8 and TRBJ2-3, with 8 bases lining up with TRBD1. CDR3 size: 17 residues. Germline V lookup: CDR1 SGHVS, CDR2 FQNEAQ. The V gene end was trimmed by 5 bases and the J gene end by 3 bases; junction bases not matched to a gene: 13. CDR3 amino acids: CASSRHLTTGVTDTQYF. The CDR3 DNA is TGTGCCAGCAGCCGACACCTTACGACAGGGGTAACAGATACGCAGTATTTT.

The chain employs TRBV5-1 and TRBJ1-1; D is undetermined. Per the germline V gene, CDR1 is SGHRS and CDR2 is YFSETQ. V shed 8 bases and J shed 6 bases, with 11 bases lying between them. CDR3 size: 11 residues. The CDR3 region is CASRGGPEAFF. In DNA form, the CDR3 reads TGCGCCAGTCGGGGTGGCCCTGAAGCTTTCTTT.

J is TRBJ2-3 and V is TRBV4-3; D is possibly TRBD1 (5 bases). The CDR3 sequence is 16 residues long. Trimming removed 0 bases from V and 2 bases from J, with 12 bases in between. Germline CDR1 reads LGHNA; CDR2 reads YSLEER. In DNA, the CDR3 is TGCGCCAGCAGCCAAGACGCGACAGTTGACACAGATACGCAGTATTTT. As protein: CASSQDATVDTDTQYF.

This chain connects TRBV3-1 (or the pseudogene TRBV3-2) to TRBJ1-5; the D gene is possibly TRBD1 (5 bases). This CDR3 region has 15 residues. CDR1 is LGHDT and CDR2 is YNNKEL in the germline V gene (reference sequence). Between the trimmed V and J ends, which lost 1 base and 4 bases, there was a span of 11 bases. The CDR3 DNA is TGTGCCAGCAGCCAAGGCAGGGTACGGAATCAGCCCCAGCATTTT. The encoded protein is CASSQGRVRNQPQHF.

The V gene is TRBV6-5, the J gene TRBJ2-7; 10 nucleotides agree with TRBD1. Trimming removed 4 bases from V and 5 bases from J; junction bases left unmatched: 8. The CDR3 is 15 amino acids. The germline CDR1 and CDR2 sequences are MNHEY and SVGAGI. CDR3 region: CASSLNRDRGHEQYF. In DNA form, the CDR3 reads TGTGCCAGCAGTTTAAACCGGGACAGGGGCCACGAGCAGTACTTC.

The chain couples TRBV7-2 to TRBJ2-5; 7 nucleotides match TRBD2. Germline CDR1 and CDR2: SGHTA and FQGNSA. The CDR3 sequence is 15 residues long. V was clipped by 3 bases and J by 5 bases; unmatched bases: 9. This chain's CDR3 is CASSFQSGRRETQYF. The CDR3 coding sequence is TGTGCCAGCAGCTTTCAGTCCGGGAGGAGGGAGACCCAGTACTTC.

The gene calls are TRBV3-1 (or the pseudogene TRBV3-2) and TRBJ2-1; 8 nucleotides agree with TRBD2. Trimming at V came to 4 bases and at J to 2 bases, leaving 7 bases not matched to a gene. Germline V gene sequence: CDR1 LGHDT, CDR2 YNNKEL (reference sequence). This CDR3 has 16 amino acids. CDR3 residues: CASSPQHGGAYNEQFF. As DNA, the CDR3 is TGTGCCAGCAGCCCACAGCACGGGGGGGCCTACAATGAGCAGTTCTTC.

The chain carries TRBV3-1 (or the pseudogene TRBV3-2) and TRBJ2-7; 8 bases match TRBD2. Germline values: CDR1 LGHDT, CDR2 YNNKEL (reference sequence). V dropped 1 base and J dropped 9; count of bases not matched to a gene: 11. CDR3 length: 15 amino acids. CDR3 coding DNA: TGTGCCAGCAGCCAAGCACTACGGGGGGGTACAAGGCAGTACTTC. It yields the protein CASSQALRGGTRQYF.

The V call is TRBV30, the J call TRBJ1-6; no reliable D call. Per the germline V gene, CDR1 is GTSNPN and CDR2 is SVGIG (reference sequence). The CDR3 is made up of 17 amino acids. Trimming took 3 bases from V and 0 from J, leaving 15 bases between them. The CDR3 reads CAWRTSGGTSYNSPLHF. The CDR3 DNA follows: TGTGCCTGGAGGACCTCCGGAGGTACCTCCTATAATTCACCCCTCCACTTT.

J is TRBJ1-5 and V is TRBV7-3, with TRBD1 as a possible D gene (5 bases). The V gene lost 7 bases and the J gene lost 2 bases, with 12 bases spanning the gap. The CDR3 runs to 14 residues. Germline values: CDR1 SGHTA, CDR2 FQGTGA. The CDR3 nucleotides read TGTGCCAGCAACACTGGGACTCGCAATCAGCCCCAGCATTTT. It yields the protein CASNTGTRNQPQHF.

The V gene is TRBV6-2 or TRBV6-3, the J gene TRBJ1-4; 7 positions match TRBD1. The germline CDR1 and CDR2 sequences are MNHEY and SVGEGT. V was pared by 5 bases and J by 5 bases, with 8 bases of the junction left unmatched. This CDR3 is 15 amino acids long. In DNA, the CDR3 is TGTGCCAGCAGTGCAACGGGACAGACGAATGAAAAACTGTTTTTT. Encoded protein: CASSATGQTNEKLFF.